This is a list of T cell receptor beta chains from one sample in a study of cytomegalovirus exposure and HLA in healthy donors. Only in-frame clones appear in the TCRdb table, and some are missing; sequencing was by immunoSEQ multiplex PCR. Among tens of thousands of clones listed, roughly 60% were seen once. Source material: PBMCs. Receptor source: a woman between 50 and 59 years old in good health and CMV-seropositive. The CDR3 runs from the conserved cysteine through the conserved F or W. A D gene is named only where the DNA matches it firmly. Rows give clone size only sometimes, using once, few, many, or a class for an expanded clone.

TRBV19	.	.	14	TRBJ1-1	CASSTRIMNTEAFF	TGTGCCAGTAGTACTAGGATTATGAACACTGAAGCTTTCTTT
TRBV4-1	.	many	13	TRBJ1-2	CASSHGQGYGYTF	TGCGCCAGCAGCCATGGTCAGGGCTATGGCTACACCTTC
TRBV27	.	.	16	TRBJ1-1	CASSLGAHAKGTEAFF	TGTGCCAGCAGTTTAGGGGCACACGCGAAGGGCACTGAAGCTTTCTTT
TRBV4-3	TRBD2	.	16	TRBJ2-4	CASSQGTWGGGEVQYF	TGCGCCAGCAGCCAGGGGACCTGGGGCGGGGGGGAGGTTCAGTACTTC
TRBV10-2	TRBD2	.	17	TRBJ2-1	CASSEISGGDTYNEQFF	TGCGCCAGCAGTGAGATTAGCGGGGGGGATACCTACAATGAGCAGTTCTTC
TRBV4-3	.	.	16	TRBJ1-2	CASSQEWSGEFSGYTF	TGCGCCAGCAGCCAAGAGTGGTCAGGGGAGTTCTCAGGCTACACCTTC
TRBV2	.	.	12	TRBJ1-2	CASSEPVYGYTF	TGTGCCAGCAGTGAACCGGTCTATGGCTACACCTTC
TRBV6-6	.	.	15	TRBJ1-2	CASSYSGRADYGYTF	TGTGCCAGCAGTTACTCGGGCAGGGCGGACTATGGCTACACCTTC
TRBV28	.	few	15	TRBJ2-6	CASSPDSSGANVLTF	TGTGCCAGCAGCCCCGACAGCTCTGGGGCCAACGTCCTGACTTTC
TRBV7-9	.	few	14	TRBJ1-4	CASSHNAQGEKLFF	TGTGCCAGCAGCCACAATGCGCAGGGTGAAAAACTGTTTTTT
TRBV9	.	.	16	TRBJ1-6	CASSPRQTTYNSPLHF	TGTGCCAGCAGCCCCCGACAGACGACCTATAATTCACCCCTCCACTTT
TRBV23-1	.	.	15	TRBJ1-1	CASSQGSFLSTEAFF	TGCGCCAGCAGTCAAGGGAGTTTTCTAAGCACTGAAGCTTTCTTT
TRBV5-4	TRBD2	few	13	TRBJ2-7	CASSQGLAYEQYF	TGTGCCAGCAGCCAGGGACTAGCGTACGAGCAGTACTTC
TRBV30	TRBD1	.	14	TRBJ1-1	CAWSSGQGFPEAFF	TGTGCCTGGAGCTCGGGACAGGGCTTCCCTGAAGCTTTCTTT
TRBV4-3	TRBD2	.	15	TRBJ2-7	CASREGLAGGYEQYF	TGCGCCAGCAGGGAAGGACTAGCGGGGGGCTACGAGCAGTACTTC
TRBV7-8	.	.	14	TRBJ2-7	CASSYYWSSYEQYF	TGTGCCAGCAGCTATTACTGGAGCTCCTACGAGCAGTACTTC
TRBV28	TRBD2	few	18	TRBJ2-7	CASSLGGLAGGTSYEQYF	TGTGCCAGCAGTTTAGGGGGACTAGCGGGGGGTACCTCCTACGAGCAGTACTTC
TRBV28	TRBD1	.	14	TRBJ2-7	CASSSGTGLYEQYF	TGTGCCAGCAGTTCCGGGACAGGGCTCTACGAGCAGTACTTC
TRBV6-1	.	.	14	TRBJ2-7	CASSRTLTSYEQYF	TGTGCCAGCAGCAGGACACTTACCTCCTACGAGCAGTACTTC
TRBV19	.	.	13	TRBJ2-6	CASLLSGANVLTF	TGTGCCAGTTTACTTTCTGGGGCCAACGTCCTGACTTTC
TRBV4-2	TRBD1	.	16	TRBJ1-4	CASSQDPAGGREKLFF	TGTGCCAGCAGCCAAGATCCCGCAGGGGGGAGAGAAAAACTGTTTTTT
TRBV30	.	.	13	TRBJ1-1	CAWSEGVNTEAFF	TGTGCCTGGAGTGAAGGGGTGAACACTGAAGCTTTCTTT
TRBV9	TRBD2	.	16	TRBJ2-1	CASSASRGLAYNEQFF	TGTGCCAGCAGCGCTTCGAGGGGACTAGCATACAATGAGCAGTTCTTC
TRBV7-8	.	.	13	TRBJ2-7	CASSQVPNYEQYF	TGTGCCAGCAGCCAGGTGCCAAACTACGAGCAGTACTTC
TRBV4-3	TRBD2	.	13	TRBJ2-7	CASSQERGDEQYF	TGCGCCAGCAGCCAAGAGCGGGGGGACGAGCAGTACTTC
TRBV18	.	.	16	TRBJ1-2	CASSPRTAGRHYGYTF	TGTGCCAGCTCACCCCGGACAGCAGGGCGGCACTATGGCTACACCTTC
TRBV19	.	.	13	TRBJ2-1	CASSIDYEYEQFF	TGTGCCAGTAGTATTGACTACGAATACGAGCAGTTCTTC
TRBV30	.	.	13	TRBJ1-2	CAWNRGGGPGYTF	TGTGCCTGGAACCGAGGGGGGGGGCCTGGCTACACCTTC
TRBV28	TRBD1	.	14	TRBJ1-6	CASTTGQGGSPLHF	TGTGCCAGCACCACTGGACAGGGCGGTTCACCCCTCCACTTT
TRBV7-2	.	.	14	TRBJ2-2	CASSLTTLGGELFF	TGTGCCAGCAGCCTAACTACGTTGGGCGGGGAGCTGTTTTTT
TRBV19	.	.	13	TRBJ1-5	CASSWAVNQPQHF	TGTGCCAGTAGTTGGGCAGTGAATCAGCCCCAGCATTTT
TRBV5-1	.	.	12	TRBJ2-1	CASSLARTEQFF	TGCGCCAGCAGCTTGGCTCGGACAGAGCAGTTCTTC
TRBV19	.	few	14	TRBJ2-3	CASSISGIADTQYF	TGTGCCAGTAGTATATCGGGTATCGCAGATACGCAGTATTTT
TRBV6-1	.	.	13	TRBJ2-7	CASSGAETYEQYF	TGTGCCAGCAGTGGAGCAGAAACCTACGAGCAGTACTTC
TRBV2	.	.	15	TRBJ1-3	CASSYRLRSGNTIYF	TGTGCCAGCAGTTACAGGCTCCGGTCTGGAAACACCATATATTTT
TRBV4-3	TRBD2	.	15	TRBJ2-5	CASSRYGGMGETQYF	TGCGCCAGCAGCCGGTACGGGGGGATGGGCGAGACCCAGTACTTC
TRBV4-2	.	.	15	TRBJ1-2	CASSQDLRGDKGYTF	TGTGCCAGCAGCCAAGATCTCAGGGGAGATAAGGGCTACACCTTC
TRBV7-6	.	.	13	TRBJ2-1	CASSLGHFNEQFF	TGTGCCAGCAGCTTAGGACACTTCAATGAGCAGTTCTTC
TRBV28	.	.	15	TRBJ2-7	CASRPEHPSSYEQYF	TGTGCCAGCAGACCCGAACACCCTAGCTCCTACGAGCAGTACTTC
TRBV5-1	.	.	15	TRBJ2-2	CASSLDGDLGGELFF	TGCGCCAGCAGCCTCGACGGGGATCTCGGCGGGGAGCTGTTTTTT
TRBV6-1	.	.	13	TRBJ2-3	CASSERGTGTQYF	TGTGCCAGCAGTGAGCGAGGTACGGGTACGCAGTATTTT
TRBV15	TRBD2	.	14	TRBJ2-1	CATSRPAGGNEQFF	TGTGCCACCAGCAGGCCAGCGGGGGGCAATGAGCAGTTCTTC
TRBV6-1	TRBD2	.	15	TRBJ2-2	CASSVLAGDTGELFF	TGTGCCAGCAGTGTTCTAGCGGGAGACACCGGGGAGCTGTTTTTT
TRBV7-9	.	.	13	TRBJ1-2	CASSADTNYGYTF	TGTGCCAGCAGCGCAGACACTAACTATGGCTACACCTTC
TRBV7-8	.	.	15	TRBJ2-5	CASRWRGGNSETQYF	TGTGCCAGCAGATGGAGAGGAGGCAACTCAGAGACCCAGTACTTC
TRBV5-6	TRBD2	few	18	TRBJ2-1	CASSPGLAGGRSYNEQFF	TGTGCCAGCAGCCCGGGACTAGCGGGGGGGCGTTCCTACAATGAGCAGTTCTTC